This T cell receptor beta chain emerged from a study of identifying expanded T cells in peripheral blood. Study results and caveats: Variance in clone template counts between roughly two-week samples significantly increased with total template count across all healthy donors.

No infections or other immune events were documented during collection. Comments on this clone: The antigen remains undetermined.

Trimming removed 6 bases from V and 8 bases from J, with 25 bases in between. Per the germline V gene, CDR1 is SQVTM and CDR2 is ANQGSEA. CDR3 length: 16 residues. Method: immunoSEQ multiplex PCR; TCRdb's copy keeps in-frame clones and lacks some. The profile shows tens of thousands of clones, 89% of them singletons. This TCR was recovered from a person aged 18 to 70 in good health. This chain joins TRBV29-1 and TRBJ2-2; perhaps TRBD1 as D (6 bases). The sample taken for sequencing was blood. The CDR3 DNA sequence: TGCAGCGTCGCAACATCTGGGGGCCCGAACATGGGGGAGCTGTTTTTT. The encoded protein is CSVATSGGPNMGELFF.